The 5 T cell receptor beta chains reported below all come from one sample, sequenced in a study of blood T cell repertoires in COVID-19. Assay: immunoSEQ multiplex PCR; the TCRdb copy retains only in-frame clones and omits some. In the table there are about 94,000 clones, approximately 83% of which are singletons. Specimen: peripheral blood. Receptor source: a man in his sixties with acute or convalescent COVID-19.

The chain employs TRBV24-1 and TRBJ2-5, with 9 bases that match TRBD1. Germline V gene sequence: CDR1 KGHDR, CDR2 SFDVKD. Trimming at V came to 5 bases and at J to 1 base, leaving 1 base not matched to a gene. The CDR3 contains 14 residues. In DNA, the CDR3 is TGTGCCACCAGTGTGACAGGGGGCCAAGAGACCCAGTACTTC. This sequence encodes CATSVTGGQETQYF.

This clone was seen a single time. The V call is TRBV18, the J call TRBJ1-2, with D hard to call. The V and J ends lost 1 base and 6 bases respectively, with 6 bases between them. Germline V lookup: CDR1 KGHSH, CDR2 LQKENI. This CDR3 comprises 12 residues. CDR3 DNA sequence: TGTGCCAGCTCACCACTAAGCGATGGCTACACCTTC. Its translation is CASSPLSDGYTF.

This clone has more than one count but fewer than ten. The rearrangement links TRBV27 to TRBJ2-1, with D unclear. There are 14 residues in the CDR3. CDR1 is MNHEY, CDR2 SMNVEV, per germline (reference sequence). V lost 2 bases and J lost 8, with 13 bases in between. This chain's CDR3 is CASSLRYESDEQFF. The CDR3 DNA reads as TGTGCCAGCAGTTTACGGTACGAATCGGATGAGCAGTTCTTC.

This clone was seen just once. This chain uses TRBV19 with TRBJ1-1; D call uncertain. The CDR3 has 14 amino acids. The V and J ends lost 5 bases and 6 bases respectively, with 16 bases between them. In germline, CDR1 is LNHDA, CDR2 SQIVND (reference sequence). The CDR3 region is CASSVPRFGAEAFF. The CDR3 nucleotides read TGTGCCAGTAGTGTCCCTAGGTTTGGCGCTGAAGCTTTCTTT.

The gene calls are TRBV10-2 and TRBJ2-3; 11 nucleotides align to TRBD2. Germline CDR1 WSHSY, CDR2 SAAADI. V gave up 1 base and J gave up 4 bases; unmatched junction bases: 7. CDR3 size: 17 residues. The CDR3 protein is CASSEFLAGGKADTQYF. Written as DNA, the CDR3 is TGCGCCAGCAGTGAGTTCCTAGCGGGGGGCAAAGCAGATACGCAGTATTTT.